This TCR beta chain was sequenced in a study of cytomegalovirus exposure and HLA in healthy donors. Study conclusions and caveats: Certain indistinguishable V segments, among them TRBV6-2 and TRBV6-3, were excluded.

A word on this clone: Its antigen is as yet unknown.

PCR primers comprised 60 Vbeta and 13 Jbeta primers. Clones were read by immunoSEQ multiplex PCR, and TCRdb kept only the in-frame ones, dropping some. The sample consists of 95,000 to 150,000 clones, approximately 66% of them appearing once. The CDR3 has 16 amino acids. Trimming removed 0 bases from V and 2 bases from J, with 13 bases in between. The germline gives CDR1 SGDLS, CDR2 YYNGEE. This receptor was taken from a woman between 40 and 50 years old in good health and CMV-seropositive. V is TRBV9 and J is TRBJ2-3; D possibly corresponds to TRBD1 (6 bases). The material sequenced was PBMCs. CDR3 amino acids: CASSVVMGQPTDTQYF. Written as DNA, the CDR3 is TGTGCCAGCAGCGTAGTTATGGGACAACCCACAGATACGCAGTATTTT.